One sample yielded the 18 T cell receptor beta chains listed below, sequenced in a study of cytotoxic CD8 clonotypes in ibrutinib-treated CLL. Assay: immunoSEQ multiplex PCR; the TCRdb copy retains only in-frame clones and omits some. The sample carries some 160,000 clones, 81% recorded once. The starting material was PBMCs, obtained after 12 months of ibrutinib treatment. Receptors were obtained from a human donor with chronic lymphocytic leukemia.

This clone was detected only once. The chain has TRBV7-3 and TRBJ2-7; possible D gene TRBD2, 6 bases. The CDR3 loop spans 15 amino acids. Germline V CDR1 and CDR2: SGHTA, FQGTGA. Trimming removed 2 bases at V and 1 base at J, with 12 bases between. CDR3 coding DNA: TGTGCCAGCAGCTTAGAGGTGGGGGGATCCTACGAGCAGTACTTC. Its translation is CASSLEVGGSYEQYF.

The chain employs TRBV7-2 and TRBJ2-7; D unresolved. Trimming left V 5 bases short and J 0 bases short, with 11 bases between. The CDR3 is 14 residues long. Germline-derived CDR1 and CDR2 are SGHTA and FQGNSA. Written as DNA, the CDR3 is TGTGCCAGCAGCCTCGGCCCTAGCTCCTACGAGCAGTACTTC. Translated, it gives CASSLGPSSYEQYF. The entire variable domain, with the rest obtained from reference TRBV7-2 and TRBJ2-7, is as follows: GAGVSQSPSNKVTEKGKDVELRCDPISGHTALYWYRQSLGQGLEFLIYFQGNSAPDKSGLPSDRFSAERTGGSVSTLTIQRTQQEDSAVYLCASSLGPSSYEQYFGPGTRLTVT.

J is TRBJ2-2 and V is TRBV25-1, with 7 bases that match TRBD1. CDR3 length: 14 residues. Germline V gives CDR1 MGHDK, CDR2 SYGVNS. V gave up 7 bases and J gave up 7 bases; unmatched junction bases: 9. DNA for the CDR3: TGTGCCAGCACGAGACAGGGTTCGGGCGGGGAGCTGTTTTTT. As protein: CASTRQGSGGELFF.

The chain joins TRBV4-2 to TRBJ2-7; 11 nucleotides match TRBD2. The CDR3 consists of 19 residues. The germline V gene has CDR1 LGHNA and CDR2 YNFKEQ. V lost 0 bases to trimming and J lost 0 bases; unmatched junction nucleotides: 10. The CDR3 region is CASSQDLAGGPLSSYEQYF. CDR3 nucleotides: TGTGCCAGCAGCCAAGATTTAGCGGGAGGGCCGTTGAGCTCCTACGAGCAGTACTTC.

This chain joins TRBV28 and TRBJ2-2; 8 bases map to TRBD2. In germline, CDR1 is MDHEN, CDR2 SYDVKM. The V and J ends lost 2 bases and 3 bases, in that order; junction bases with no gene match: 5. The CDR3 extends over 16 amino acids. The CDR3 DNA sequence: TGTGCCAGCAGTTTAATTGGCGGGAGGCACACCGGGGAGCTGTTTTTT. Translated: CASSLIGGRHTGELFF.

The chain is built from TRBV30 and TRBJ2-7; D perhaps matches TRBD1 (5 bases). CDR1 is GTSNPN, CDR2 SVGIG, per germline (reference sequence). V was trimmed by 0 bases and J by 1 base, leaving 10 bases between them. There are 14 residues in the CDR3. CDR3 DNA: TGTGCCTGGAGTGTATTGGGGCCGTCCTACGAGCAGTACTTC. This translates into CAWSVLGPSYEQYF. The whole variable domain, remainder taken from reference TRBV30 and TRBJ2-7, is SQTIHQWPATLVQPVGSPLSLECTVEGTSNPNLYWYRQAAGRGLQLLFYSVGIGQISSEVPQNLSASRPQDRQFILSSKKLLLSDSGFYLCAWSVLGPSYEQYFGPGTRLTVT.

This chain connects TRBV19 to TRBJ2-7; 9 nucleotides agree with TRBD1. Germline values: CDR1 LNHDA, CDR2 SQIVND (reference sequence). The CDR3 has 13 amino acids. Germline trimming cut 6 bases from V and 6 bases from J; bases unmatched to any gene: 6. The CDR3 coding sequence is TGTGCCAGTAGCCGGACAGGGGCGGGCGAGCAGTACTTC. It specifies CASSRTGAGEQYF.

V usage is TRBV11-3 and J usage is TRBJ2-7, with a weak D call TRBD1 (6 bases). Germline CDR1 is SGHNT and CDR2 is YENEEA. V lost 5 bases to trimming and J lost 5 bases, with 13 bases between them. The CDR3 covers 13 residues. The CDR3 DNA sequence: TGTGCCAGCAGCCAGGGGACCTTAAACGAGCAGTACTTC. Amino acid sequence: CASSQGTLNEQYF.

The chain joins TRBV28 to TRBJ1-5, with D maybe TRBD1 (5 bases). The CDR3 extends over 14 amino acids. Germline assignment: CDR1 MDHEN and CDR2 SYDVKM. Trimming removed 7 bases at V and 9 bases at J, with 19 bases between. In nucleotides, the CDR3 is TGTGCCAGCACCATCAAATCTTATACAGGGCCCCAGCATTTT. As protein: CASTIKSYTGPQHF.

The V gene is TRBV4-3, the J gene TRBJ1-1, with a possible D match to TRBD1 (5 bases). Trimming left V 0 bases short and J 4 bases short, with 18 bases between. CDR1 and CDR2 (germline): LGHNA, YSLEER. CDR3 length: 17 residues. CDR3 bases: TGCGCCAGCAGCCAAGATAAAAGGGGCCAGGGATTCACTGAAGCTTTCTTT. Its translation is CASSQDKRGQGFTEAFF.

The CDR3 sequence is CASSTSTRSYNEQFF. CDR3 bases: TGTGCCAGCAGCACTAGCACCCGCTCCTACAATGAGCAGTTCTTC. The rearrangement joins TRBV5-5 to TRBJ2-1; D may be TRBD2 (6 bases). Trimming stripped 4 bases from V and 0 bases from J, with 11 bases between. This CDR3 region has 15 residues. The germline V gene has CDR1 SGHKS and CDR2 YYEKEE (reference sequence).

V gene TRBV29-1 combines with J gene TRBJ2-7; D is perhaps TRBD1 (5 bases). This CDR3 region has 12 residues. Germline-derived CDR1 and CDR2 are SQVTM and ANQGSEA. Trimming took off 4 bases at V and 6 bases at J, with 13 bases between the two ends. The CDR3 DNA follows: TGCAGCGTTGGAGGACATCCAGGCGAGCAGTACTTC. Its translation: CSVGGHPGEQYF.

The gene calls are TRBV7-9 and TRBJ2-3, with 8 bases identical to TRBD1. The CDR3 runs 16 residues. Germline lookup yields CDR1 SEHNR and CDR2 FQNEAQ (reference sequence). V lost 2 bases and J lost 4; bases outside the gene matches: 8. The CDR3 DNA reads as TGTGCCAGCAGCTTAATCCCTGGACAGGGTGCAGATACGCAGTATTTT. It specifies CASSLIPGQGADTQYF.

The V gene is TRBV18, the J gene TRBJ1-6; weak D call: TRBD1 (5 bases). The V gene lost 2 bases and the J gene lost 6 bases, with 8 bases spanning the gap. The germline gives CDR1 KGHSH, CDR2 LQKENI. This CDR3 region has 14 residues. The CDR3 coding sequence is TGTGCCAGCTCACCAGGAGGGACTAATTCACCCCTCCACTTT. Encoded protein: CASSPGGTNSPLHF.

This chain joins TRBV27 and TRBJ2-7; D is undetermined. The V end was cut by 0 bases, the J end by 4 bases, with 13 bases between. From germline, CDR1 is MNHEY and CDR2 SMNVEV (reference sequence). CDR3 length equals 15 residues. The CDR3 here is CASSLSLGTSYEQYF. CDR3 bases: TGTGCCAGCAGTTTATCGTTGGGAACATCGTACGAGCAGTACTTC.

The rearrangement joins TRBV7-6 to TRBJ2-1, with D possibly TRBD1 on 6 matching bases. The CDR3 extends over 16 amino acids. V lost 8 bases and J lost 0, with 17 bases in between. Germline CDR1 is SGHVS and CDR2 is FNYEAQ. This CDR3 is CASSRSGHSSYNEQFF. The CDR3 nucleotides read TGTGCCAGCTCAAGATCGGGACACAGCTCCTACAATGAGCAGTTCTTC.

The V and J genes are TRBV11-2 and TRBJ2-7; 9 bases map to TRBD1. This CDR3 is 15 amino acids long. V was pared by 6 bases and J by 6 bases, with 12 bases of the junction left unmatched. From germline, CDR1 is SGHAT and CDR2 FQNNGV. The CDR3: CASSSGTGMGSEQYF. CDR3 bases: TGTGCCAGCAGTTCCGGGACAGGGATGGGGTCCGAGCAGTACTTC.

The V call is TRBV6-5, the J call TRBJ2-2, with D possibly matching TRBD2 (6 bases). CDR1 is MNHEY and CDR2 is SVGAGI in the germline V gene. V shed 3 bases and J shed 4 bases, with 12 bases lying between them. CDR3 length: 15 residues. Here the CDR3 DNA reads TGTGCCAGCAGTTATACGGGGGATCGCACCGGGGAGCTGTTTTTT. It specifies CASSYTGDRTGELFF.